These T cell receptor beta chains were read from a single sample in a study of neurological immune-mediated disorders. MiXCR, run by TCRdb on the 5' RACE reads, gives a single entry per CDR3 protein. The sample contains some 25,000 distinct CDR3 sequences, 6.5% to 8% of which appear only once. The sequencing input was PBMCs. These receptors all stem from a woman in her thirties or forties in good health. Both conserved end residues are trimmed from each CDR3. Rows may omit the clone size; those that give it use once, few, many or a size class.

size | J | V | CDR3
many | TRBJ1-5 | TRBV28 | ASRGENSNQPQH
many | TRBJ2-2 | TRBV20-1 | SAQGRLAGVTGELF
many | TRBJ2-7 | TRBV29-1 | SVDDPGQGASEQY
many | TRBJ2-2 | TRBV25-1 | ASSEGENTGELF
many | TRBJ2-3 | TRBV3-1 | ASSQSAGGADTQY
medium-sized | TRBJ2-6 | TRBV28 | ASSLETSVSGANVLT
many | TRBJ2-1 | TRBV7-2 | ASSLLLEYNEQF
medium-sized | TRBJ2-5 | TRBV5-8 | ASSLLAGGETQY
- | TRBJ2-7 | TRBV20-1 | SASPFQGDDEQY
many | TRBJ2-7 | TRBV5-1 | ASSLTSGPTYEQY
many | TRBJ2-5 | TRBV5-1 | ASSFAGRETQY
many | TRBJ2-3 | TRBV6-6 | ASRLPGLAGKNTQY
many | TRBJ2-1 | TRBV5-1 | ASSLGAVAGYNEQF
many | TRBJ1-1 | TRBV20-1 | SAPSTVLNTEAF
many | TRBJ2-7 | TRBV29-1 | SVDPRLLTGGALRHKSYEQY
many | TRBJ2-5 | TRBV25-1 | ASSGQGRTEETQY
many | TRBJ2-7 | TRBV7-8 | ASSLGRGSYEQY
many | TRBJ2-1 | TRBV20-1 | SARDSTGTSSYNEQF
many | TRBJ2-5 | TRBV5-6 | ASSGAQEETQY
many | TRBJ2-1 | TRBV20-1 | SASVTGTNQLQF
many | TRBJ2-5 | TRBV21-1 | ASSRWLPQETQY
many | TRBJ2-7 | TRBV6-5 | ASSEQPGQAYEQY
many | TRBJ2-3 | TRBV5-6 | ASLEGGSTDTQY
many | TRBJ2-6 | TRBV20-1 | SARDLTSGANVLT
many | TRBJ2-7 | TRBV20-1 | SAHRQYEQY
- | TRBJ1-3 | TRBV18 | ASSPRQEYSGNTIY
many | TRBJ2-3 | TRBV12-3/TRBV12-4 | ASSAGTSSDTQY
many | TRBJ2-7 | TRBV3-1 | ASSQDSGVAYEQY
medium-sized | TRBJ1-1 | TRBV20-1 | RLPGDTEAF
many | TRBJ2-5 | TRBV5-5 | ASSLARTPRVQETQY
many | TRBJ2-3 | TRBV20-1 | SYRLAGAPDTQY
many | TRBJ1-1 | TRBV29-1 | SFGQGAEAF
many | TRBJ2-3 | TRBV12-3/TRBV12-4 | ASSLTGQGMRTDTQY
many | TRBJ1-2 | TRBV21-1 | ASRRTDYGYT
many | TRBJ1-5 | TRBV5-5 | ASSPGMGGQPQH